This T cell receptor (beta chain) came from a study of blood T cells in healthy people across ages. The authors ran a second PCR of about 7 to 11 cycles using a sample-barcoded 5' primer and a J-beta primer mix. All cDNA molecules were each tagged by a template-switch adaptor with 12 random nucleotides. TCRdb reanalysed the 5' RACE reads using MiXCR and keeps one entry per CDR3 protein. Among about 720,000 distinct CDR3 sequences, approximately 25% were seen once, and the ten largest hold more than 3%. Findings and limits, study-wide: Observed TCR beta diversity per million T cells went down as age went up. This fall followed a roughly linear course with age.

CDR3 size: 12 residues. V lost 6 bases, J lost 3 bases, and 8 bases lay in between. From germline, CDR1 is MRHNA and CDR2 SNTAGT. This clonotype was observed a handful of times. Its antigen is unidentified. A further study also used this sample, focusing on T cells of mothers and their children.

This receptor was identified in a boy aged 5-17 years in good health. The chain is built from TRBV6-4 and TRBJ2-5, with a possible D match to TRBD1 (5 bases). Material for sequencing was blood. The CDR3: CASRGREETQYF. The CDR3 region has the DNA TGTGCCAGCAGGGGCAGGGAAGAGACCCAGTACTTC.